The 22 T cell receptor beta chains reported below all come from one sample, sequenced in a study of cytomegalovirus exposure and HLA in healthy donors. It was with 60 Vbeta and 13 Jbeta primers that the PCR ran. This table comes from immunoSEQ multiplex PCR, and its TCRdb copy is limited to in-frame clones, with some not included. Among 170,000 or so clones, approximately 85% were seen once, and the ten largest hold around 5%. Sequences were obtained from PBMCs. The receptor set was obtained from a girl under 18 in good health and CMV-seropositive.

This clone was seen a single time. Other DNA sequences within the sample encode an identical CDR3. The rearrangement uses TRBV9 and TRBJ1-4; D might be TRBD1 (5 bases). V gave up 0 bases and J gave up 7 bases, with 10 bases separating them. The CDR3 extends over 14 amino acids. The V gene's germline CDR1 is SGDLS and CDR2 YYNGEE. In DNA form, the CDR3 reads TGTGCCAGCAGCGTAGGGCAGGGAGGTGAAAAACTGTTTTTT. It translates to CASSVGQGGEKLFF.

This chain joins TRBV13 and TRBJ2-7, with D possibly being TRBD2 (5 bases). Between the trimmed V and J ends, which lost 5 bases and 3 bases, there was a span of 11 bases. The CDR3 sequence is 13 residues long. Germline V CDR1 and CDR2: PRHDT, FYEKMQ (reference sequence). CDR3 protein: CASSISRDYEQYF. The DNA of the CDR3 is TGTGCCAGCAGCATCTCCCGGGACTACGAGCAGTACTTC.

The rearrangement joins TRBV10-1 to TRBJ2-7; D perhaps matches TRBD2 (6 bases). CDR3 length: 13 residues. V lost 3 bases and J lost 5, with 11 bases in between. Germline V gives CDR1 WNHNN, CDR2 SYGVQD (reference sequence). CDR3 coding DNA: TGCGCCAGCAGTGAAGGCGGGACCCACGAGCAGTACTTC. As protein: CASSEGGTHEQYF.

The genes are TRBV19 and TRBJ1-2; a possible D gene is TRBD1 (6 bases). V was clipped by 5 bases and J by 12 bases, with 22 bases between them. Per the germline V gene, CDR1 is LNHDA and CDR2 is SQIVND (reference sequence). This CDR3 comprises 14 residues. As DNA, the CDR3 is TGTGCCAGTAGTCCCCGCGATTCAGGGGCTATGGACACCTTC. Amino acids: CASSPRDSGAMDTF.

The rearrangement links TRBV11-3 to TRBJ1-2; no clear D. The CDR3 spans 12 residues. Between the trimmed V and J ends, which lost 4 bases and 2 bases, there was a span of 5 bases. The germline CDR1 and CDR2 sequences are SGHNT and YENEEA. The CDR3 DNA reads as TGTGCCAGCAGCTCCAGGAACTATGGCTACACCTTC. It codes for CASSSRNYGYTF.

The CDR3 DNA is TGTGCCAGCAAAAGCGTCCGGGGGGAGACCCAGTACTTC. Protein product: CASKSVRGETQYF. This chain links TRBV27 with TRBJ2-5; weak D call: TRBD2 (6 bases). The CDR3 is 13 amino acids. V was cut by 7 bases and J by 5 bases, with 14 bases left in between. Germline V CDR1 and CDR2: MNHEY, SMNVEV (reference sequence).

The chain joins TRBV5-1 to TRBJ2-1, with TRBD1 as a possible D gene (6 bases). V lost 0 bases and J lost 8, with 15 bases in between. CDR1 and CDR2 from the germline V gene are SGHRS and YFSETQ. The CDR3 loop spans 15 amino acids. CDR3 sequence reads: CASSLGGTNRDEQFF. CDR3 nucleotide sequence: TGCGCCAGCAGCTTGGGGGGAACCAACAGGGATGAGCAGTTCTTC.

The chain links TRBV7-3 to TRBJ2-6; D remains ambiguous. The V gene lost 2 bases and the J gene lost 1 base, with 6 bases spanning the gap. Germline V lookup: CDR1 SGHTA, CDR2 FQGTGA. The CDR3 runs to 15 residues. The CDR3 sequence is CASSLLASGANVLTF. In DNA form, the CDR3 reads TGTGCCAGCAGCTTATTGGCTTCTGGGGCCAACGTCCTGACTTTC.

As to this clone: The junction and the germline gene differ at one end; a read error may be behind it. The chain uses TRBV7-7 and TRBJ1-1; 8 positions match TRBD1. The germline V gene encodes CDR1 SSHAT and CDR2 FNYEAQ (reference sequence). The CDR3 contains 16 residues. The CDR3 reads CASSLCRDRRNTEAFF. CDR3 DNA: TGTGCTAGCAGCTTATGTCGGGACAGGAGGAACACTGAAGCTTTCTTT. Using reference TRBV7-7 and TRBJ1-1 for the parts outside the CDR3, the full variable domain is GAGVSQSPRYKVTKRGQDVTLRCDPISSHATLYWYQQALGQGPEFLTYFNYEAQPDKSGLPSDRFSAERPEGSISTLTIQRTEQRDSAMYRCASSLCRDRRNTEAFFGQGTRLTVV.

The chain links TRBV5-1 to TRBJ1-1; 7 bases are a match to TRBD1. Germline V gives CDR1 SGHRS, CDR2 YFSETQ. This CDR3 has 15 amino acids. J lost 0 bases, V lost 6 bases, and 8 bases had no gene match. The CDR3 nucleotides read TGCGCCAGCAAGGTCCAGGGGGAGGTGAACACTGAAGCTTTCTTT. Its protein is CASKVQGEVNTEAFF. Together with reference TRBV5-1 and TRBJ1-1, the CDR3 gives the full variable domain: KAGVTQTPRYLIKTRGQQVTLSCSPISGHRSVSWYQQTPGQGLQFLFEYFSETQRNKGNFPGRFSGRQFSNSRSEMNVSTLELGDSALYLCASKVQGEVNTEAFFGQGTRLTVV.

This clone showed up many times. The rearrangement uses TRBV6-1 and TRBJ1-1; a possible D gene is TRBD1 (5 bases). Between the trimmed V and J ends, which lost 4 bases and 8 bases, there was a span of 11 bases. Germline lookup yields CDR1 MNHNS and CDR2 SASEGT. The CDR3 loop spans 12 amino acids. CDR3 DNA: TGTGCCAGCAGTGCGCAGGCAGGGGAAGCTTTCTTT. Translated, it gives CASSAQAGEAFF.

The chain joins TRBV27 to TRBJ2-7; 9 nucleotides match TRBD1. The CDR3 is 14 residues long. Germline-derived CDR1 and CDR2 are MNHEY and SMNVEV (reference sequence). V dropped 8 bases and J dropped 0; count of bases not matched to a gene: 5. The CDR3 DNA sequence: TGTGCCAGCCGCGGGACAGGGAGCTCCTACGAGCAGTACTTC. Encoded protein: CASRGTGSSYEQYF.

The count of this clone is one. CDR3 region: CASSDGRGKTYEQYF. The CDR3 region has the DNA TGTGCCAGCAGTGACGGCCGGGGTAAGACCTACGAGCAGTACTTC. The chain carries TRBV6-1 and TRBJ2-7, with D perhaps TRBD2 (5 bases). Germline V gene lookup returns CDR1 MNHNS and CDR2 SASEGT. This CDR3 region has 15 residues. V shed 3 bases and J shed 2 bases, with 14 bases lying between them.

The chain is built from TRBV29-1 and TRBJ1-1; 9 nucleotides match TRBD1. Looked up from germline, CDR1 is SQVTM and CDR2 is ANQGSEA. CDR3 size: 14 residues. J was trimmed by 6 bases and V by 1 base; bases with no gene match: 6. The CDR3 bases are TGCAGCGTTGAAGCCCGGGACAGGGTACCTGAAGCTTTCTTT. As protein: CSVEARDRVPEAFF.

The chain recombines TRBV6-5 with TRBJ1-6, with 7 bases identical to TRBD1. Germline-derived CDR1 and CDR2 are MNHEY and SVGAGI. The V segment lost 6 bases and the J segment 9 bases; nucleotides outside the gene matches: 11. The CDR3 runs 15 residues. This CDR3 is CASSGPGGLRSPLHF. CDR3 nucleotide sequence: TGTGCCAGCAGCGGGCCAGGGGGGCTTCGTTCACCCCTCCACTTT.

V and J are TRBV18 and TRBJ1-2; 8 bases line up with TRBD1. Germline V lookup: CDR1 KGHSH, CDR2 LQKENI. V was pared by 3 bases and J by 5 bases, with 14 bases of the junction left unmatched. The CDR3 totals 17 residues. The CDR3 region is CASSPLPQGARGYGYTF. For the CDR3, the DNA is TGTGCCAGCTCACCGTTGCCCCAGGGGGCGCGTGGATATGGCTACACCTTC.

This chain uses TRBV6-1 with TRBJ2-7, with 7 bases lining up with TRBD1. Germline V lookup: CDR1 MNHNS, CDR2 SASEGT. CDR3 length: 16 amino acids. With 7 bases clipped from V and 5 bases from J, the junction kept 17 bases outside the gene matches. The DNA for the CDR3 is TGTGCCAGCACTGAGACCCTAGGGACAGTCTGGAACGAGCAGTACTTC. It is translated as CASTETLGTVWNEQYF.

The rearrangement joins TRBV9 to TRBJ2-1, with D possibly matching TRBD2 (6 bases). CDR3 length equals 16 residues. The germline gives CDR1 SGDLS, CDR2 YYNGEE. Between the trimmed V and J ends, which lost 3 bases and 5 bases, there was a span of 18 bases. CDR3 nucleotide sequence: TGTGCCAGCAGCGCCTATCCCGGGGGAGGCCACAATGAGCAGTTCTTC. Its protein is CASSAYPGGGHNEQFF.

The chain recombines TRBV6-1 with TRBJ1-2; D gene uncertain. CDR3 length: 13 amino acids. Looked up from germline, CDR1 is MNHNS and CDR2 is SASEGT. V lost 2 bases to trimming and J lost 1 base, with 5 bases between them. The CDR3, as DNA: TGTGCCAGCAGTGAATCCCTTAACTATGGCTACACCTTC. Translation gives CASSESLNYGYTF.

This chain joins TRBV4-2 and TRBJ1-1; 7 positions match TRBD1. Looked up from germline, CDR1 is LGHNA and CDR2 is YNFKEQ. The ends lost 1 base at V and 1 base at J; junction bases unmatched: 12. CDR3 length equals 18 residues. The CDR3 region has the DNA TGTGCCAGCAGCCAAGCGGCCCGGACAGGTTACGGGAACACTGAAGCTTTCTTT. Its translation: CASSQAARTGYGNTEAFF.

The V gene is TRBV7-9, the J gene TRBJ1-2, with D possibly TRBD1 on 6 matching bases. The CDR3 runs to 16 residues. The germline gives CDR1 SEHNR, CDR2 FQNEAQ (reference sequence). The ends were cut back, 3 bases at V and 1 base at J, with 15 bases in the middle. The CDR3: CASSFTDSRSNYGYTF. The CDR3 bases are TGTGCCAGCAGCTTCACGGACAGTCGGAGTAACTATGGCTACACCTTC.

CDR3 bases: TGTGCCTGGAGTGTTTGGTTCGGGGGGCGAAACGAGCAGTACTTC. Translated, it gives CAWSVWFGGRNEQYF. This chain uses TRBV30 with TRBJ2-7; D may be TRBD2 (7 bases). Germline V gene lookup returns CDR1 GTSNPN and CDR2 SVGIG (reference sequence). The CDR3 spans 15 residues. Trimming removed 0 bases at V and 5 bases at J, with 17 bases between.